This TCR beta chain was recorded in a study of Graves' ophthalmopathy and Graves' hyperthyroidism. Amplified material comprised TCR beta CDR3 regions derived from RNA transcripts. A first-round RT-PCR used HTBI primers, followed by a second-round multiplex PCR. TCRdb recomputed calls from the multiplex PCR reads with MiXCR, one row per CDR3 protein. The table lists 500,000 to 700,000 distinct CDR3 sequences, about 40% of them singletons. This clonotype was detected many times. The study recruited hyperthyroidism patients aged 18 to 65 who were newly diagnosed, under 2 months' duration. The CDR3 has 14 residues. Trimming stripped 6 bases from V and 3 bases from J, with 12 bases between. Per germline, CDR1 MNHEY and CDR2 SVGAGI.

Material: peripheral blood or thyroid tissue (not recorded which). The receptor was derived from an adult man with Graves' hyperthyroidism. The chain recombines TRBV6-5 with TRBJ1-5; D is ambiguous. CDR3 in DNA: TGTGCCAGCAGCCGCGGACGGAACAATCAGCCCCAGCATTTT. It is translated as CASSRGRNNQPQHF.